This paragraph reports one T cell receptor beta chain. What it binds is unknown. The data were obtained in a study of T cells in localized non-small cell lung cancer. TCRdb's table, derived via immunoSEQ multiplex PCR, lists solely in-frame clones and lacks some. There are 40,000 or so clones in the sample; 79% occur only once, and approximately 35% lies in the top ten. The CDR3 covers 15 residues. In germline, CDR1 is SGHTS, CDR2 YDEGEE. V was pared by 4 bases and J by 8 bases, with 18 bases between. Notes on the study in general: In uninvolved adjacent lung, T cell clonality reached its highest value, exceeding tumor. Adjacent lung tissue had a median approximately 61 of the top 100 clones found in the tumor. Density of T cells in blood, when higher, went with longer overall survival. Multi-region tumor sequencing was not done, so intratumor heterogeneity could not be excluded.

The input for sequencing was PBMCs, taken before any cancer treatment. This chain links TRBV5-8 with TRBJ1-4, with D hard to call. The clonotype was recovered from a woman aged 35-75 years with stage II squamous cell lung carcinoma. The CDR3 protein is CASSAWTGIKEKLFF. In nucleotides, the CDR3 is TGTGCCAGCAGCGCGTGGACGGGTATAAAGGAAAAACTGTTTTTT.